The 6 T cell receptor beta chains in this list originate from one sample, sequenced in a study of T cell responses to AZD1222 COVID-19 vaccine. Here immunoSEQ multiplex PCR was the method, and the copy in TCRdb shows in-frame clones only, minus some. The sample lists more than 120,000 clones, 92% seen once, with approximately 9% in the top ten. The input for sequencing was peripheral blood, taken 28 days after the second AZD1222 dose. The source is an adult who received the AZD1222 COVID-19 vaccine.

The chain has TRBV18 and TRBJ1-1, with D tentatively TRBD1 (5 bases). V was trimmed by 3 bases and J by 5 bases, leaving 16 bases between them. The CDR3 length is 15 residues. Germline lookup yields CDR1 KGHSH and CDR2 LQKENI. CDR3 coding DNA: TGTGCCAGCTCACCCTGGGAGGGGCGCCGGACTGAAGCTTTCTTT. Translating gives CASSPWEGRRTEAFF.

The chain has TRBV11-2 and TRBJ2-3; possible D gene TRBD2, 5 bases. The CDR3 runs to 16 residues. V dropped 5 bases and J dropped 0 bases, with 15 bases sitting between them. Germline V gene data show CDR1 as SGHAT and CDR2 as FQNNGV. The CDR3 reads CASSPGLNPSTDTQYF. The CDR3 DNA sequence: TGTGCCAGCAGCCCCGGACTGAATCCTAGCACAGATACGCAGTATTTT. The entire variable domain, with the rest obtained from reference TRBV11-2 and TRBJ2-3, is as follows: EAGVAQSPRYKIIEKRQSVAFWCNPISGHATLYWYQQILGQGPKLLIQFQNNGVVDDSQLPKDRFSAERLKGVDSTLKIQPAKLEDSAVYLCASSPGLNPSTDTQYFGPGTRLTVL.

This CDR3 is CSAEVVLGYTF. As DNA, the CDR3 is TGCAGTGCCGAGGTGGTTCTAGGCTACACCTTC. This rearrangement joins TRBV20-1 to TRBJ1-2; D unresolved. V gave up 6 bases and J gave up 8 bases, with 13 bases separating them. The germline CDR1 and CDR2 sequences are DFQATT and SNEGSKA (reference sequence). The CDR3 is made up of 11 amino acids.

V usage is TRBV4-1 and J usage is TRBJ2-1; D might be TRBD2 (6 bases). V dropped 0 bases and J dropped 7 bases, with 16 bases sitting between them. The CDR3 has 16 amino acids. Germline V CDR1 and CDR2: MGHRA, YSYEKL. In DNA form, the CDR3 reads TGCGCCAGCAGCCAAGATTGGCGGGAAGAGATGAATGAGCAGTTCTTC. Translated: CASSQDWREEMNEQFF.

This chain joins TRBV15 and TRBJ2-7, with a weak D call TRBD1 (8 bases). Germline assignment: CDR1 LNHNV and CDR2 YYDKDF (reference sequence). CDR3 size: 14 residues. The V gene lost 0 bases and the J gene lost 4 bases, with 10 bases spanning the gap. This CDR3 reads CATSREQGGYEQYF. CDR3 nucleotide sequence: TGTGCCACCAGCAGAGAACAGGGGGGGTACGAGCAGTACTTC.

V usage is TRBV3-1 (or the pseudogene TRBV3-2) and J usage is TRBJ1-5, with unresolved D. This CDR3 spans 14 amino acids. Germline V lookup: CDR1 LGHDT, CDR2 YNNKEL (reference sequence). The V end lost 4 bases, the J end lost 7 bases, and 14 bases lay between the germline ends. CDR3 DNA sequence: TGTGCCAGCAGCCTGCGATTGAAGGGACAGCCCCAGCATTTT. Protein product: CASSLRLKGQPQHF.